One sample yielded the 7 T cell receptor beta chains listed below, sequenced in a study of shared clonotypes between healthy human individuals. The method was immunoSEQ multiplex PCR; TCRdb's version includes in-frame clones alone and lacks a portion of them. The table records around 580,000 clones, roughly 98% of them present only once. CD45RO-negative cells were positively selected for CCR7, leaving out terminally differentiated effector memory CD45RA+ cells. Specimen: naive CD8+ T cells sorted from blood. These receptors were collected from a man aged 25-45 years in good health.

This clone was seen just once. This chain joins TRBV6-5 and TRBJ2-1; a weak D match, TRBD2 (6 bases). CDR3 length equals 14 residues. Trimming took 6 bases from V and 7 from J, leaving 16 bases between them. Germline CDR1 and CDR2: MNHEY and SVGAGI. The CDR3 region is CASSLQEGVNEQFF. The CDR3 coding sequence is TGTGCCAGCAGCCTACAGGAGGGTGTGAATGAGCAGTTCTTC.

This clone was picked up one time. The genes are TRBV5-4 and TRBJ2-2; D unclear. Trimming left V 0 bases short and J 5 bases short, with 11 bases between. This CDR3 contains 15 residues. In germline, CDR1 is SGHNT, CDR2 YYREEE (reference sequence). DNA for the CDR3: TGTGCCAGCAGCTTGGACCTCCTCGGGACCGGGGAGCTGTTTTTT. This encodes CASSLDLLGTGELFF.

This clone was recorded once. The gene calls are TRBV4-3 and TRBJ2-6; a weak D match, TRBD2 (6 bases). CDR1 LGHNA and CDR2 YSLEER come from the germline V gene. There are 15 residues in the CDR3. The V end lost 2 bases, the J end lost 4 bases, and 9 bases lay between the germline ends. As DNA, the CDR3 is TGCGCCAGCAGCCAAAGCGGGCGCGGGGCCAACGTCCTGACTTTC. Translated: CASSQSGRGANVLTF.

The chain has TRBV9 and TRBJ2-5; no firm D call. CDR1 and CDR2 from the germline V gene are SGDLS and YYNGEE. The CDR3 totals 13 residues. V was trimmed by 0 bases and J by 5 bases, leaving 8 bases between them. The DNA of the CDR3 is TGTGCCAGCAGCGTAGCTCGAGAGGAGACCCAGTACTTC. Its translation: CASSVAREETQYF.

V gene TRBV9 combines with J gene TRBJ1-3; 10 bases agree with TRBD1. Germline loops: CDR1 SGDLS, CDR2 YYNGEE. The CDR3 has 16 residues. V was clipped by 2 bases and J by 3 bases; unmatched bases: 5. The CDR3 nucleotides are TGTGCCAGCAGCGTGGACAGGGGGATCGGTGGAAACACCATATATTTT. It is translated as CASSVDRGIGGNTIYF.

The V gene is TRBV29-1, the J gene TRBJ2-7; 7 nucleotides agree with TRBD1. The CDR3 spans 14 residues. CDR1 is SQVTM, CDR2 ANQGSEA, per germline. V lost 1 base, J lost 3 bases, and 6 bases stayed unmatched. CDR3: CSVEASDRDYEQYF. The CDR3, as DNA: TGCAGCGTTGAAGCCAGCGACAGGGACTACGAGCAGTACTTC.

J is TRBJ2-4 and V is TRBV10-1; 8 bases line up with TRBD1. This CDR3 is 18 amino acids long. Germline CDR1 reads WNHNN; CDR2 reads SYGVQD (reference sequence). J was trimmed by 2 bases and V by 0 bases; bases with no gene match: 9. The CDR3 spells CASSESLTGAHPKNIQYF. CDR3 sequence (DNA): TGCGCCAGCAGTGAGTCGCTGACAGGGGCCCATCCCAAAAACATTCAGTACTTC.